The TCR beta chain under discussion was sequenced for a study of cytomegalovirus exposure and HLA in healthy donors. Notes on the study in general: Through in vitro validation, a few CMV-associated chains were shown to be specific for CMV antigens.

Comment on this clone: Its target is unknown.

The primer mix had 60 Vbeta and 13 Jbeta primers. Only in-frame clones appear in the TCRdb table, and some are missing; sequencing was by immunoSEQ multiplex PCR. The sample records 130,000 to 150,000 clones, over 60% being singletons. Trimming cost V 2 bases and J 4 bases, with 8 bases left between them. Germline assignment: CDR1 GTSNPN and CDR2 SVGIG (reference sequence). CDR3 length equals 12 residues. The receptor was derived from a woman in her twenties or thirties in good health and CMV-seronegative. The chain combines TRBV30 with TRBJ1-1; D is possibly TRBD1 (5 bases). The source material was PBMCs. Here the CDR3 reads CAWSQGGTEAFF. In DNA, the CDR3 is TGTGCCTGGAGTCAGGGAGGCACTGAAGCTTTCTTT.